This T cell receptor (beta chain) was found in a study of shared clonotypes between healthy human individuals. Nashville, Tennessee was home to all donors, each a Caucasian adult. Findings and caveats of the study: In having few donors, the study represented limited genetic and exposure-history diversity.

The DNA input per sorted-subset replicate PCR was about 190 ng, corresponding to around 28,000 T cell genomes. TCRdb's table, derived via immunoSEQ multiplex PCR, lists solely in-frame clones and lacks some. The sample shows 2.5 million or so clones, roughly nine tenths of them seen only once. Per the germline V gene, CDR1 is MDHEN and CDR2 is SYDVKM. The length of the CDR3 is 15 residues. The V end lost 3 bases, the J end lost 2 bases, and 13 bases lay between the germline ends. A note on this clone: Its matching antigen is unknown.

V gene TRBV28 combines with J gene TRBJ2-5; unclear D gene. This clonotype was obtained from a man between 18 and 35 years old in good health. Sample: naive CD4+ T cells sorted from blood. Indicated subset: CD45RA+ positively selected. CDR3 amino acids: CASSFLSPGQETQYF. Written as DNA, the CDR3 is TGTGCCAGCAGTTTTCTATCCCCGGGTCAAGAGACCCAGTACTTC.